Listed here are 12 T cell receptor beta chains from one sample, sequenced in a study of blood T cell repertoires in COVID-19. The data were produced by immunoSEQ multiplex PCR, yet TCRdb's version contains in-frame clones alone and is incomplete. The sample records almost 45,000 clones, roughly 73% being singletons. The sequencing input was peripheral blood. Receptor source: a man older than 75 with acute or convalescent COVID-19.

This clone was found once. The chain carries TRBV19 and TRBJ2-1; D gene ambiguous. This CDR3 is built from 12 residues. Per the germline V gene, CDR1 is LNHDA and CDR2 is SQIVND (reference sequence). Trimming pared 8 bases from V and 4 bases from J, leaving 9 bases between. CDR3 sequence: CASSTQYNEQFF. The CDR3 DNA is TGTGCCAGTTCGACACAGTACAATGAGCAGTTCTTC.

This clone was counted only a few times. The chain employs TRBV7-2 and TRBJ1-1; TRBD1 matches 9 bases. In germline, CDR1 is SGHTA, CDR2 FQGNSA. The CDR3 has 15 residues. Trimming at V came to 0 bases and at J to 4 bases, leaving 3 bases not matched to a gene. The CDR3 DNA sequence: TGTGCCAGCAGCTTAGCCGGGACAGGGACCACTGAAGCTTTCTTT. It is translated as CASSLAGTGTTEAFF. Complete variable domain (other parts from reference TRBV7-2 and TRBJ1-1): GAGVSQSPSNKVTEKGKDVELRCDPISGHTALYWYRQSLGQGLEFLIYFQGNSAPDKSGLPSDRFSAERTGGSVSTLTIQRTQQEDSAVYLCASSLAGTGTTEAFFGQGTRLTVV.

This sequence joins TRBV4-3 and TRBJ2-1; the D gene is possibly TRBD1 (5 bases). Germline values: CDR1 LGHNA, CDR2 YSLEER. Trimming removed 0 bases from V and 1 base from J, with 16 bases in between. The CDR3 is 18 residues long. CDR3 loop: CASSQDSVQVLSYNEQFF. As DNA, the CDR3 is TGCGCCAGCAGCCAAGATTCGGTACAGGTTCTATCCTACAATGAGCAGTTCTTC.

The rearrangement joins TRBV28 to TRBJ1-1; TRBD1 might be the D (6 bases). The CDR3 loop spans 12 amino acids. Germline CDR1 is MDHEN and CDR2 is SYDVKM. Trimming pared 6 bases from V and 6 bases from J, leaving 11 bases between. CDR3 in amino acids: CASSVRTAEAFF. DNA for the CDR3: TGTGCCAGCAGCGTGAGGACAGCTGAAGCTTTCTTT.

In nucleotides, the CDR3 is TGTGCCAGCGGAAAGGCACCGGGACTAGCGGGAGACGAGCAGTACTTC. Translated, it gives CASGKAPGLAGDEQYF. This chain connects TRBV7-2 to TRBJ2-7, with 14 bases that match TRBD2. Germline-derived CDR1 and CDR2 are SGHTA and FQGNSA. The CDR3 has 16 residues. The J segment lost 5 bases and the V segment lost 8 bases, leaving 11 bases of the junction unmatched. Variable domain in full (rest from reference TRBV7-2 and TRBJ2-7): GAGVSQSPSNKVTEKGKDVELRCDPISGHTALYWYRQSLGQGLEFLIYFQGNSAPDKSGLPSDRFSAERTGGSVSTLTIQRTQQEDSAVYLCASGKAPGLAGDEQYFGPGTRLTVT.

The chain is built from TRBV7-2 and TRBJ2-1, with D perhaps matching TRBD1 (6 bases). CDR1 is SGHTA and CDR2 is FQGNSA in the germline V gene. There are 16 residues in the CDR3. V lost 5 bases and J lost 5, with 19 bases in between. The CDR3 sequence is CASSRGISRGDNEQFF. CDR3 nucleotide sequence: TGTGCCAGCAGCAGGGGGATTAGCCGAGGAGACAATGAGCAGTTCTTC.

This clone was seen only a few times. V gene TRBV28 combines with J gene TRBJ1-1; possible D gene TRBD1, 5 bases. CDR3 length equals 12 residues. CDR1 and CDR2 from the germline V gene are MDHEN and SYDVKM. V was shortened by 6 bases and J by 3 bases, with 8 bases between the two germline ends. The DNA of the CDR3 is TGTGCCAGCAGGACGACAGACACTGAAGCTTTCTTT. It yields the protein CASRTTDTEAFF. Filled out from reference TRBV28 and TRBJ1-1, the complete variable domain reads DVKVTQSSRYLVKRTGEKVFLECVQDMDHENMFWYRQDPGLGLRLIYFSYDVKMKEKGDIPEGYSVSREKKERFSLILESASTNQTSMYLCASRTTDTEAFFGQGTRLTVV.

The chain links TRBV19 to TRBJ1-2; weak D call: TRBD1 (6 bases). Trimming stripped 7 bases from V and 7 bases from J, with 10 bases between. The CDR3 has 11 residues. Germline assignment: CDR1 LNHDA and CDR2 SQIVND (reference sequence). The CDR3 bases are TGTGCCAGTATACAGGGAGTTGGCTACACCTTC. It is translated as CASIQGVGYTF.

This clone was recorded only once. The CDR3 sequence: CSVVAGGRGETQYF. For the CDR3, the DNA is TGCAGCGTTGTTGCTGGCGGGAGGGGTGAGACCCAGTACTTC. The genes are TRBV29-1 and TRBJ2-5; 9 bases match TRBD2. This CDR3 region has 14 residues. Germline values: CDR1 SQVTM, CDR2 ANQGSEA. V shed 4 bases and J 5 bases; nucleotides not matched to a gene: 8.

The chain's CDR3 is CASSSPTSSYEQYF. The CDR3 nucleotides are TGTGCCAGCAGTTCCCCGACTAGCTCCTACGAGCAGTACTTC. V and J are TRBV6-1 and TRBJ2-7; the D gene is possibly TRBD2 (6 bases). Trimming pared 5 bases from V and 0 bases from J, leaving 11 bases between. CDR3 length: 14 amino acids. Germline V gene sequence: CDR1 MNHNS, CDR2 SASEGT.

The gene calls are TRBV9 and TRBJ1-1, with TRBD1 matching 7 bases. Germline lookup yields CDR1 SGDLS and CDR2 YYNGEE. V lost 4 bases, J lost 10 bases, and 10 bases stayed unmatched. The CDR3 covers 13 residues. CDR3 sequence reads: CASSRGQEARAFF. The CDR3 DNA is TGTGCCAGCAGCCGTGGACAGGAGGCACGAGCTTTCTTT.

J is TRBJ2-7 and V is TRBV5-6; TRBD2 aligns across 9 bases. The V gene's germline CDR1 is SGHDT and CDR2 YYEEEE. With 0 bases clipped from V and 4 bases from J, the junction kept 11 bases outside the gene matches. The CDR3 covers 17 residues. DNA for the CDR3: TGTGCCAGCAGCTTGGAGGGTCGGAGCGGGAGGAGGTACGAGCAGTACTTC. The encoded protein is CASSLEGRSGRRYEQYF.